This T cell receptor beta chain came from a study of blood T cell repertoires in COVID-19. Study-level background: Acute and convalescent COVID-19 samples came from the United States, Italy and Spain. In each case, the material was cDNA or gDNA derived from T cells, B-cell-depleted T cells, or PBMCs.

The V end lost 0 bases, the J end lost 6 bases, and 11 bases lay between the germline ends. The V gene's germline CDR1 is SGHDN and CDR2 FVKESK. The CDR3 contains 14 residues. Methods used by the authors: Reference gene primers were amplified, and this amplification served to estimate nucleated cell counts. Sequenced by immunoSEQ multiplex PCR; TCRdb stores in-frame clones only, minus some. Clone size and the V and J calls come from that table; the DNA yielded D and trimming. The top ten hold around 20% of the sample, which has 200,000 to 250,000 clones, roughly 80% seen once. The sequence was obtained from a man aged 25-45 years with active or convalescent COVID-19. This sequence joins TRBV14 and TRBJ1-2; tentative D call: TRBD1 (6 bases). Material for sequencing was peripheral blood. CDR3 in DNA: TGTGCCAGCAGCCAAGATATAGGGGGAAATGGCTACACCTTC. It yields the protein CASSQDIGGNGYTF.